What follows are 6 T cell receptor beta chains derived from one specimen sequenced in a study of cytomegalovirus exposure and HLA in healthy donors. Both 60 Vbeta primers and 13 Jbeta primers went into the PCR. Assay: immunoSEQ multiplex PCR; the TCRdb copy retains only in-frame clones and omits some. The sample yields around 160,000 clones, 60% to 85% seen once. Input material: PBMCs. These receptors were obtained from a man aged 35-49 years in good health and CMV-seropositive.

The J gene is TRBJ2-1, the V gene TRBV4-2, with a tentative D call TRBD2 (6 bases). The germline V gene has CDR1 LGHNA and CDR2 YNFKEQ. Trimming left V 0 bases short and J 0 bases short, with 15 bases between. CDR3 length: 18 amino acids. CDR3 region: CASSQDGGGGNSYNEQFF. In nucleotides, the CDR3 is TGTGCCAGCAGCCAAGACGGGGGAGGCGGGAACTCCTACAATGAGCAGTTCTTC.

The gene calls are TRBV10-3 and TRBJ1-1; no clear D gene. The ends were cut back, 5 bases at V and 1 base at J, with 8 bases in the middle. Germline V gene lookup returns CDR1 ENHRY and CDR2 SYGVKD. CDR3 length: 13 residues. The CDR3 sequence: CAISPHENTEAFF. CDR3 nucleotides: TGTGCCATCAGTCCACATGAGAACACTGAAGCTTTCTTT.

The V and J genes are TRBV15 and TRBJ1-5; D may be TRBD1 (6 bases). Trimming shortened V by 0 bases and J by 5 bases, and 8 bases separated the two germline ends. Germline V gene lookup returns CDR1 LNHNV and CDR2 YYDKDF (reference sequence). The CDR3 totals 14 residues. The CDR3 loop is CATSREGAYQPQHF. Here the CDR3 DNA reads TGTGCCACCAGCAGAGAGGGGGCATATCAGCCCCAGCATTTT.

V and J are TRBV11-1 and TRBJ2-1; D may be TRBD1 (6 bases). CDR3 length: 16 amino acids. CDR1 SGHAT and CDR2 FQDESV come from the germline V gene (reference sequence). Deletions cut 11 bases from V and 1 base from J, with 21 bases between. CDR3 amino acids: CAGSDGHRASYNEQFF. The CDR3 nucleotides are TGTGCCGGATCGGATGGCCACAGGGCATCCTACAATGAGCAGTTCTTC.

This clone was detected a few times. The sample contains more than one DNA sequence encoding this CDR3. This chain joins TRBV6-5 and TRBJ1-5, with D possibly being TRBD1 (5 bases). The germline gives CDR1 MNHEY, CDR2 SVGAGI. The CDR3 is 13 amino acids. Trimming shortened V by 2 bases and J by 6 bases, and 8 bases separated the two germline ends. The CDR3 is CASSYGGGQPQHF. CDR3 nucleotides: TGTGCCAGCAGTTACGGGGGAGGTCAGCCCCAGCATTTT.

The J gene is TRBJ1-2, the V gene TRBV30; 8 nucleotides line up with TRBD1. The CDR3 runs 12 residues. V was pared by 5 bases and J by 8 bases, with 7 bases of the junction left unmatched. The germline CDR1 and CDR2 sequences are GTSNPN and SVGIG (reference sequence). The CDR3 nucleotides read TGTGCCTGGTCCCAGGGGGCCTGGGGCTACACCTTC. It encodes CAWSQGAWGYTF.